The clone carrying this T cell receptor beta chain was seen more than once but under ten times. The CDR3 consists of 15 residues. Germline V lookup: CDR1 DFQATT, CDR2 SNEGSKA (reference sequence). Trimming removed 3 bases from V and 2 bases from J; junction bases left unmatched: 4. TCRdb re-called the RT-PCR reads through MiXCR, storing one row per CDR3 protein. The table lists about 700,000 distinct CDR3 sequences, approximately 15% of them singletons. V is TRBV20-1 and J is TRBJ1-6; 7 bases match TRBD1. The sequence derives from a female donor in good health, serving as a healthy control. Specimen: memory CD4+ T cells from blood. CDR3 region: CSARQGETYNSPLHF. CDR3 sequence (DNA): TGCAGTGCTAGGCAGGGGGAAACCTATAATTCACCCCTCCACTTT.